This TCR beta chain is drawn from a study of cytomegalovirus exposure and HLA in healthy donors. Note on this clone: What it binds is unknown.

This table comes from immunoSEQ multiplex PCR, and its TCRdb copy is limited to in-frame clones, with some not included. The sample yields approximately 160,000 clones, almost 85% seen once. The length of the CDR3 is 14 residues. Germline V gene sequence: CDR1 MDHEN, CDR2 SYDVKM. The V end lost 3 bases, the J end lost 4 bases, and 12 bases lay between the germline ends. Study-level results: Subsequent analysis found a tendency for first-cohort TCR clusters to co-occur within the 110 or so validation repertoires.

The receptor's source is a man aged 30 to 39 in good health and CMV-seropositive. The chain carries TRBV28 and TRBJ1-2, with a weak D call TRBD1 (6 bases). The material sequenced was PBMCs. Here the CDR3 reads CASSFGQRIYGYTF. CDR3 nucleotide sequence: TGTGCCAGCAGTTTCGGACAGCGAATCTATGGCTACACCTTC.